Listed below are T cell receptor beta chains from one sample, sequenced in a study of Ad26.COV2.S vaccination and SARS-CoV-2 variants. The protocol was immunoSEQ multiplex PCR, while the TCRdb copy is restricted to in-frame clones and leaves out a portion. The sample gives 400,000 to 500,000 clones, 85% to 90% of which show up once; about 3.6% is in the top ten. Material: peripheral blood, obtained in a trial of Ad26.COV2.S vaccine versus placebo. These receptors all stem from a person between 18 and 60 years old who received the Ad26.COV2.S COVID-19 vaccine or a placebo. Each CDR3 is given with its conserved first and last residue. The D gene is left open where the match is weak. Clone size is not always given. Where it is, it says once, few, many or a class for expanded clones.

j_gene: TRBJ2-3; abundance: .; d_gene: .; v_gene: TRBV12-3/TRBV12-4; CDR3aa: CATRAGSTDTQYF; CDR3nt: TGTGCCACCCGGGCCGGCAGCACAGATACGCAGTATTTT
j_gene: TRBJ1-2; abundance: .; d_gene: TRBD1; v_gene: TRBV4-2; CDR3aa: CASSLQGARGYTF; CDR3nt: TGTGCCAGCAGCTTACAGGGGGCACGAGGCTACACCTTC
j_gene: TRBJ1-1; abundance: few; d_gene: .; v_gene: TRBV19; CDR3aa: CATLGEGTLNTEAFF; CDR3nt: TGTGCCACCCTAGGAGAGGGGACACTGAACACTGAAGCTTTCTTT
j_gene: TRBJ2-7; abundance: .; d_gene: .; v_gene: TRBV11-2; CDR3aa: CASSLGPYPYEQYF; CDR3nt: TGTGCCAGCAGCTTAGGGCCGTACCCCTACGAGCAGTACTTC
j_gene: TRBJ2-2; abundance: .; d_gene: .; v_gene: TRBV19; CDR3aa: CASTPRRVNTGELFF; CDR3nt: TGTGCCAGTACCCCCCGCAGGGTGAACACCGGGGAGCTGTTTTTT
j_gene: TRBJ1-6; abundance: few; d_gene: TRBD1; v_gene: TRBV6-6; CDR3aa: CASSSGTGVSPLHF; CDR3nt: TGTGCCAGCAGTTCCGGGACAGGGGTATCACCCCTCCACTTT
j_gene: TRBJ2-3; abundance: .; d_gene: .; v_gene: TRBV4-3; CDR3aa: CASSQGRQLQYF; CDR3nt: TGCGCCAGCAGCCAAGGGAGGCAACTACAGTATTTT
j_gene: TRBJ1-2; abundance: .; d_gene: .; v_gene: TRBV19; CDR3aa: CASSSAGVYNGYTF; CDR3nt: TGTGCCAGTAGCAGCGCAGGGGTTTATAATGGCTACACCTTC
j_gene: TRBJ2-5; abundance: .; d_gene: .; v_gene: TRBV7-2; CDR3aa: CASSARANQETQYF; CDR3nt: TGTGCCAGCAGCGCCCGGGCCAACCAAGAGACCCAGTACTTC
j_gene: TRBJ2-7; abundance: .; d_gene: .; v_gene: TRBV4-1; CDR3aa: CASSHTPGRLGDEQYF; CDR3nt: TGCGCCAGCAGCCACACTCCGGGCCGCCTAGGGGACGAGCAGTACTTC
j_gene: TRBJ2-7; abundance: .; d_gene: .; v_gene: TRBV7-2; CDR3aa: CASSLAPSVLDEQYF; CDR3nt: TGTGCCAGCAGCTTAGCTCCCTCGGTGTTAGACGAGCAGTACTTC
j_gene: TRBJ2-2; abundance: .; d_gene: .; v_gene: TRBV6-2/TRBV6-3; CDR3aa: CASSYEGFTGELFF; CDR3nt: TGTGCCAGCAGTTACGAGGGGTTCACCGGGGAGCTGTTTTTT
j_gene: TRBJ1-2; abundance: .; d_gene: .; v_gene: TRBV18; CDR3aa: CASSPTPGALHGYGYTF; CDR3nt: TGTGCCAGCTCACCTACACCGGGGGCCCTGCATGGCTATGGCTACACCTTC
j_gene: TRBJ2-5; abundance: .; d_gene: .; v_gene: TRBV5-1; CDR3aa: CASSLAEQETQYF; CDR3nt: TGCGCCAGCAGCTTGGCAGAACAAGAGACCCAGTACTTC
j_gene: TRBJ2-7; abundance: .; d_gene: .; v_gene: TRBV7-6; CDR3aa: CASSLGNRVKGYEQYF; CDR3nt: TGTGCCAGCAGCCTAGGAAACAGGGTAAAGGGCTACGAGCAGTACTTC
j_gene: TRBJ2-7; abundance: .; d_gene: .; v_gene: TRBV7-2; CDR3aa: CASSRTFDASYEQYF; CDR3nt: TGTGCCAGCAGCCGTACATTCGATGCCTCCTACGAGCAGTACTTC
j_gene: TRBJ2-1; abundance: .; d_gene: TRBD2; v_gene: TRBV2; CDR3aa: CASSEGLAGGFEQFF; CDR3nt: TGTGCCAGCAGTGAGGGACTAGCGGGGGGGTTTGAGCAGTTCTTC
j_gene: TRBJ1-3; abundance: .; d_gene: TRBD1; v_gene: TRBV9; CDR3aa: CASSVTGGTGNTIYF; CDR3nt: TGTGCCAGCAGCGTGACAGGGGGGACTGGAAACACCATATATTTT
j_gene: TRBJ1-4; abundance: .; d_gene: .; v_gene: TRBV5-1; CDR3aa: CASSLDGGWEKLFF; CDR3nt: TGCGCCAGCAGCTTGGATGGAGGGTGGGAAAAACTGTTTTTT
j_gene: TRBJ1-5; abundance: .; d_gene: .; v_gene: TRBV5-1; CDR3aa: CASSSGGRTGDQPQHF; CDR3nt: TGCGCCAGCAGCTCCGGGGGCAGGACCGGGGATCAGCCCCAGCATTTT
j_gene: TRBJ2-5; abundance: .; d_gene: TRBD2; v_gene: TRBV24-1; CDR3aa: CATSAQGGETQYF; CDR3nt: TGTGCCACCAGTGCCCAGGGAGGGGAGACCCAGTACTTC
j_gene: TRBJ2-1; abundance: .; d_gene: TRBD1; v_gene: TRBV11-3; CDR3aa: CASKTGGDNEQFF; CDR3nt: TGTGCCAGCAAAACAGGGGGTGACAATGAGCAGTTCTTC
j_gene: TRBJ1-1; abundance: .; d_gene: TRBD1; v_gene: TRBV4-1; CDR3aa: CASSLGQGNTEAFF; CDR3nt: TGCGCCAGCAGCCTTGGACAGGGGAACACTGAAGCTTTCTTT
j_gene: TRBJ2-3; abundance: .; d_gene: TRBD2; v_gene: TRBV5-6; CDR3aa: CASSAPSGGNTDTQYF; CDR3nt: TGTGCCAGCAGCGCCCCTAGCGGGGGAAACACAGATACGCAGTATTTT
j_gene: TRBJ2-5; abundance: .; d_gene: TRBD1; v_gene: TRBV11-2; CDR3aa: CASSPRTGGIETQYF; CDR3nt: TGTGCCAGCAGCCCGCGGACAGGGGGGATAGAGACCCAGTACTTC
j_gene: TRBJ2-7; abundance: few; d_gene: .; v_gene: TRBV4-2; CDR3aa: CASSQESRSYEQYF; CDR3nt: TGTGCCAGCAGCCAAGAAAGTAGGTCGTACGAGCAGTACTTC
j_gene: TRBJ1-2; abundance: .; d_gene: .; v_gene: TRBV4-1; CDR3aa: CASSRVPRIGYGYTF; CDR3nt: TGCGCCAGCAGTCGGGTCCCGAGGATCGGCTATGGCTACACCTTC
j_gene: TRBJ2-7; abundance: .; d_gene: TRBD2; v_gene: TRBV6-5; CDR3aa: CASSPRGVPSEQYF; CDR3nt: TGTGCCAGCTCCCCCCGGGGGGTCCCAAGCGAGCAGTACTTC
j_gene: TRBJ1-3; abundance: .; d_gene: .; v_gene: TRBV12-3/TRBV12-4; CDR3aa: CASSWGRRNTIYF; CDR3nt: TGTGCCAGCAGTTGGGGACGGCGAAACACCATATATTTT
j_gene: TRBJ2-7; abundance: .; d_gene: TRBD1; v_gene: TRBV18; CDR3aa: CASSPIYTDRGGHEQYF; CDR3nt: TGTGCCAGCTCACCCATTTACACGGACAGGGGAGGGCACGAGCAGTACTTC
j_gene: TRBJ1-4; abundance: .; d_gene: .; v_gene: TRBV4-3; CDR3aa: CASSPRQTVVNEKLFF; CDR3nt: TGCGCCAGCAGCCCAAGACAGACGGTAGTTAATGAAAAACTGTTTTTT
j_gene: TRBJ2-5; abundance: once; d_gene: .; v_gene: TRBV4-3; CDR3aa: CASSQDLGGGETQYF; CDR3nt: TGCGCCAGCAGCCAAGATCTGGGAGGGGGAGAGACCCAGTACTTC
j_gene: TRBJ1-2; abundance: .; d_gene: .; v_gene: TRBV28; CDR3aa: CASSAPYGYTF; CDR3nt: TGTGCCAGCAGTGCGCCCTATGGCTACACCTTC
j_gene: TRBJ1-1; abundance: .; d_gene: .; v_gene: TRBV30; CDR3aa: CAWSTGDTEAFF; CDR3nt: TGTGCCTGGAGCACGGGAGACACTGAAGCTTTCTTT
j_gene: TRBJ1-6; abundance: once; d_gene: .; v_gene: TRBV5-6; CDR3aa: CASTSYGGGIYNSPLHF; CDR3nt: TGTGCCAGCACCAGCTACGGAGGGGGGATCTATAATTCACCCCTCCACTTT
j_gene: TRBJ2-3; abundance: once; d_gene: .; v_gene: TRBV19; CDR3aa: CASSIPTDTQYF; CDR3nt: TGTGCCAGTAGTATCCCCACAGATACGCAGTATTTT
j_gene: TRBJ2-3; abundance: .; d_gene: TRBD1; v_gene: TRBV10-3; CDR3aa: CAIKLISGQGTDTQYF; CDR3nt: TGTGCCATCAAGCTCATTAGTGGACAGGGCACAGATACGCAGTATTTT
j_gene: TRBJ2-2; abundance: .; d_gene: .; v_gene: TRBV16; CDR3aa: CASSPTQAGTGELFF; CDR3nt: TGTGCCAGCAGCCCGACCCAGGCAGGCACCGGGGAGCTGTTTTTT
j_gene: TRBJ1-1; abundance: .; d_gene: .; v_gene: TRBV15; CDR3aa: CATSSRGMNTEAFF; CDR3nt: TGTGCCACCAGCAGTAGAGGGATGAACACTGAAGCTTTCTTT
j_gene: TRBJ1-1; abundance: .; d_gene: TRBD1; v_gene: TRBV27; CDR3aa: CASPRGGMNTEAFF; CDR3nt: TGTGCCAGCCCCCGAGGGGGCATGAACACTGAAGCTTTCTTT
j_gene: TRBJ2-2; abundance: .; d_gene: TRBD2; v_gene: TRBV7-7; CDR3aa: CASSALTSGVAGELFF; CDR3nt: TGTGCTAGCAGCGCACTGACTAGCGGGGTCGCCGGGGAGCTGTTTTTT
j_gene: TRBJ2-2; abundance: .; d_gene: .; v_gene: TRBV4-3; CDR3aa: CASSQGPRGAPSVTGELFF; CDR3nt: TGCGCCAGCAGCCAAGGTCCCCGGGGGGCCCCCTCCGTGACCGGGGAGCTGTTTTTT
j_gene: TRBJ2-5; abundance: .; d_gene: .; v_gene: TRBV21-1; CDR3aa: CASNSQVGQGKETQYF; CDR3nt: TGTGCCAGCAACTCTCAGGTGGGACAGGGAAAAGAGACCCAGTACTTC
j_gene: TRBJ2-2; abundance: .; d_gene: TRBD2; v_gene: TRBV4-1; CDR3aa: CASSRIGSGGAHLSGELFF; CDR3nt: TGCGCCAGCAGCCGAATTGGTAGCGGGGGGGCCCATTTGTCCGGGGAGCTGTTTTTT
j_gene: TRBJ2-5; abundance: .; d_gene: TRBD2; v_gene: TRBV2; CDR3aa: CASIFGGETQYF; CDR3nt: TGTGCCAGCATATTCGGGGGGGAGACCCAGTACTTC
j_gene: TRBJ2-5; abundance: .; d_gene: .; v_gene: TRBV12-3/TRBV12-4; CDR3aa: CASSYFGETQYF; CDR3nt: TGTGCCAGCAGCTATTTCGGAGAGACCCAGTACTTC
j_gene: TRBJ1-3; abundance: few; d_gene: .; v_gene: TRBV30; CDR3aa: CAWGSPDSGNTIYF; CDR3nt: TGTGCCTGGGGTAGTCCTGACTCTGGAAACACCATATATTTT
j_gene: TRBJ1-5; abundance: .; d_gene: .; v_gene: TRBV19; CDR3aa: CASSIGGQGNQPQHF; CDR3nt: TGTGCCAGTAGTATAGGGGGTCAGGGCAATCAGCCCCAGCATTTT
j_gene: TRBJ1-6; abundance: .; d_gene: .; v_gene: TRBV5-1; CDR3aa: CASSFESPLHF; CDR3nt: TGCGCCAGCAGCTTTGAGTCACCCCTCCACTTT
j_gene: TRBJ1-2; abundance: .; d_gene: .; v_gene: TRBV19; CDR3aa: CASSKAATWSYGYTF; CDR3nt: TGTGCCAGTAGTAAAGCGGCAACTTGGAGCTATGGCTACACCTTC
j_gene: TRBJ2-3; abundance: .; d_gene: TRBD2; v_gene: TRBV2; CDR3aa: CASAGRTVPITGTDTQYF; CDR3nt: TGTGCCAGCGCCGGGAGGACCGTTCCAATTACAGGCACAGATACGCAGTATTTT
j_gene: TRBJ1-6; abundance: .; d_gene: TRBD1; v_gene: TRBV6-4; CDR3aa: CASSEYGDRNSPLHF; CDR3nt: TGTGCCAGCAGTGAATATGGGGACAGAAATTCACCCCTCCACTTT
j_gene: TRBJ2-7; abundance: .; d_gene: .; v_gene: TRBV5-6; CDR3aa: CASSLGVSYYEQYF; CDR3nt: TGTGCCAGCAGCTTAGGAGTCTCCTACTACGAGCAGTACTTC
j_gene: TRBJ1-2; abundance: .; d_gene: .; v_gene: TRBV5-5; CDR3aa: CASSASMGPLGDYTF; CDR3nt: TGTGCCAGCAGCGCCTCAATGGGACCGCTAGGCGACTACACCTTC
j_gene: TRBJ2-7; abundance: .; d_gene: .; v_gene: TRBV9; CDR3aa: CASSAYEQYF; CDR3nt: TGTGCCAGCAGCGCCTACGAGCAGTACTTC
j_gene: TRBJ2-5; abundance: .; d_gene: .; v_gene: TRBV7-9; CDR3aa: CASSLGFGGSGETQYF; CDR3nt: TGTGCCAGCAGCTTAGGTTTTGGAGGCTCGGGAGAGACCCAGTACTTC
j_gene: TRBJ2-7; abundance: few; d_gene: TRBD2; v_gene: TRBV6-5; CDR3aa: CASSYRDYSEQYF; CDR3nt: TGTGCCAGCAGTTACCGGGACTACTCCGAGCAGTACTTC
j_gene: TRBJ1-4; abundance: .; d_gene: .; v_gene: TRBV30; CDR3aa: CAWSLGASNEKLFF; CDR3nt: TGTGCCTGGAGTCTCGGGGCGTCAAATGAAAAACTGTTTTTT
j_gene: TRBJ2-1; abundance: .; d_gene: TRBD1; v_gene: TRBV7-2; CDR3aa: CASSWTGVYNEQFF; CDR3nt: TGTGCCAGCAGCTGGACAGGGGTCTACAATGAGCAGTTCTTC
j_gene: TRBJ1-3; abundance: .; d_gene: TRBD1; v_gene: TRBV9; CDR3aa: CASSVASDRVGNTIYF; CDR3nt: TGTGCCAGCAGCGTAGCTTCGGACAGGGTCGGAAACACCATATATTTT